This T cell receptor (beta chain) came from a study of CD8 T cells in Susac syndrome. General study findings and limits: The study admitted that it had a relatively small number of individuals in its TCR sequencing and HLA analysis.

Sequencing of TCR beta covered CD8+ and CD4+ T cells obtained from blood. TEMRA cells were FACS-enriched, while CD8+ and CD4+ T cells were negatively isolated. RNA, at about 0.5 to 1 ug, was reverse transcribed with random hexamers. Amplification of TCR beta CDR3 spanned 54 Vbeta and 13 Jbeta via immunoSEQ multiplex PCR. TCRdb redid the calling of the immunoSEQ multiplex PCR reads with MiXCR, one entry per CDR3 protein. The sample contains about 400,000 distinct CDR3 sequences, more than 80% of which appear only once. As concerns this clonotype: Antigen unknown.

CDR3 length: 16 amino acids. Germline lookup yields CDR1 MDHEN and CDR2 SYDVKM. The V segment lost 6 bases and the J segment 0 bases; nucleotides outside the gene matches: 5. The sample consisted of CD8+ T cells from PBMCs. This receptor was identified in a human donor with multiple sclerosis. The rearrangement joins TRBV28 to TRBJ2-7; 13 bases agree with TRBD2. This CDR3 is CASRRLAGGSSYEQYF. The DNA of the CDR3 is TGTGCCAGCAGAAGACTAGCGGGAGGAAGCTCCTACGAGCAGTACTTC.